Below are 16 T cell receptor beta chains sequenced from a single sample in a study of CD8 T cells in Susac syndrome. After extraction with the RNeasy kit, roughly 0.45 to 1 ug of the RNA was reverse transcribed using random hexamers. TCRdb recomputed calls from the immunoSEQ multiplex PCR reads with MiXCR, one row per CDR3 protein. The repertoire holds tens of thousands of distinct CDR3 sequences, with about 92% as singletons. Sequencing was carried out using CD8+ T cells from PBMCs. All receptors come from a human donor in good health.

The CDR3: CASTYTGGGYTF. DNA for the CDR3: TGTGCCAGTACCTATACCGGCGGTGGCTACACCTTC. This chain joins TRBV19 and TRBJ1-2; D unclear. The CDR3 sequence is 12 residues long. Trimming took 7 bases from V and 7 from J, leaving 13 bases between them. The germline V gene encodes CDR1 LNHDA and CDR2 SQIVND (reference sequence).

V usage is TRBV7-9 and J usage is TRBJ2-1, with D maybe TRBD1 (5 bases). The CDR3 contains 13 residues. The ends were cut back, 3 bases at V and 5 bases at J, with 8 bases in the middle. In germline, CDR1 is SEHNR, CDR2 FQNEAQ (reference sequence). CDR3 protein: CASSFIGDNEQFF. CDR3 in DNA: TGTGCCAGCAGCTTTATAGGGGACAATGAGCAGTTCTTC.

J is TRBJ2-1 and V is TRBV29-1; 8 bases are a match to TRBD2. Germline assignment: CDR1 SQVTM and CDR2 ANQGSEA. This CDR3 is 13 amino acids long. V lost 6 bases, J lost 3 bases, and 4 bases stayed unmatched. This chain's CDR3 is CSVAGTSYNEQFF. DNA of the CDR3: TGCAGCGTCGCCGGGACTAGCTACAATGAGCAGTTCTTC.

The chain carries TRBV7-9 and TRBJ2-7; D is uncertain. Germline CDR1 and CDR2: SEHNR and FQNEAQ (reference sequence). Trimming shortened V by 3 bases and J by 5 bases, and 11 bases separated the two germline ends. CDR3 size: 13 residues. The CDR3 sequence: CASSFEVGHEQYF. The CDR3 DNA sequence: TGTGCCAGCAGCTTCGAGGTAGGGCACGAGCAGTACTTC.

Written as DNA, the CDR3 is TGTGCCAGCAGCCCCTCGACAGGAGCTAACTATGGCTACACCTTC. Amino acid sequence: CASSPSTGANYGYTF. The V gene is TRBV7-8, the J gene TRBJ1-2; perhaps TRBD1 as D (6 bases). V lost 5 bases, J lost 0 bases, and 13 bases lay in between. The CDR3 totals 15 residues. Germline loops: CDR1 SGHVS, CDR2 FQNEAQ.

The CDR3 loop is CASSYPGSSYEQYF. The DNA for the CDR3 is TGTGCCAGCAGTTATCCAGGGAGCTCCTACGAGCAGTACTTC. This chain uses TRBV6-2 or TRBV6-3 with TRBJ2-7, with D perhaps given as TRBD1 or TRBD2 (5 bases each). Trimming shortened V by 3 bases and J by 0 bases, and 9 bases separated the two germline ends. Germline CDR1 MNHEY, CDR2 SVGEGT. There are 14 residues in the CDR3.

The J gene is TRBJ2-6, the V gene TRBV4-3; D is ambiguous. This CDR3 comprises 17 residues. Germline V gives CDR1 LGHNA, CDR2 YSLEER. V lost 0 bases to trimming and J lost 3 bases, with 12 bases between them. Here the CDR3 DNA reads TGCGCCAGCAGCCAAGATCGTCAGGTCGGTGGGGCCAACGTCCTGACTTTC. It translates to CASSQDRQVGGANVLTF.

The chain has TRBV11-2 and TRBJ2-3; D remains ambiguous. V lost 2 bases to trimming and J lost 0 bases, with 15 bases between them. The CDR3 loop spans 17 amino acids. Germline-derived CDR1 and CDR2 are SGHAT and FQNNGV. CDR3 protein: CASSLRPWSTSTDTQYF. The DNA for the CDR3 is TGTGCCAGCAGCTTACGACCCTGGAGCACTAGCACAGATACGCAGTATTTT.

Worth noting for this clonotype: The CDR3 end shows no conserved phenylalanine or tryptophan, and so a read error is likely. The chain's CDR3 is CATSDSRGGYSSYNEQFL. Written as DNA, the CDR3 is TGTGCCACCAGTGATTCACGGGGAGGGTATAGCTCCTACAATGAGCAGTTCCTC. The rearrangement uses TRBV24-1 and TRBJ2-1, with 7 bases fitting TRBD2. The CDR3 consists of 18 residues. V lost 2 bases to trimming and J lost 0 bases; unmatched junction nucleotides: 9. In germline, CDR1 is KGHDR, CDR2 SFDVKD.

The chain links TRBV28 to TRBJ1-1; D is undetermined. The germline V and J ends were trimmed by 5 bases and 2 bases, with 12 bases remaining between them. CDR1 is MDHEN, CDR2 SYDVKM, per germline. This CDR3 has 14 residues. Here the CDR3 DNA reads TGTGCCAGCAGTGATATTTACTCTAACACTGAAGCTTTCTTT. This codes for CASSDIYSNTEAFF. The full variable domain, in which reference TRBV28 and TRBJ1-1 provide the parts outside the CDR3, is DVKVTQSSRYLVKRTGEKVFLECVQDMDHENMFWYRQDPGLGLRLIYFSYDVKMKEKGDIPEGYSVSREKKERFSLILESASTNQTSMYLCASSDIYSNTEAFFGQGTRLTVV.

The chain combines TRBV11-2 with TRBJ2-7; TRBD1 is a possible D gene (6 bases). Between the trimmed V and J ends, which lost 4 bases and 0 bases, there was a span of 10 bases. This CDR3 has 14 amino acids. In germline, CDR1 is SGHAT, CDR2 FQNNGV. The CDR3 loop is CASSSYRVSYEQYF. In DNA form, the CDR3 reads TGTGCCAGCAGCTCGTACAGGGTCTCCTACGAGCAGTACTTC.

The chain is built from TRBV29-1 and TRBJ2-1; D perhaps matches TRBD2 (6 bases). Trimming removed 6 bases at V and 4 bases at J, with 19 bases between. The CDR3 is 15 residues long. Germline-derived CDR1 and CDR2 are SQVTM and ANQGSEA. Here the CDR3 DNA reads TGCAGCGTAGGCGGGGCGGGGAGCATTTACAATGAGCAGTTCTTC. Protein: CSVGGAGSIYNEQFF.

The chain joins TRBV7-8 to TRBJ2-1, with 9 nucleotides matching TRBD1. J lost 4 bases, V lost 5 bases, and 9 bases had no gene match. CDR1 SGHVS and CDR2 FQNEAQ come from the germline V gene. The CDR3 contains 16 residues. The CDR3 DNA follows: TGTGCCAGCAGCCCCCAAGGACAGGGGATTTACAATGAGCAGTTCTTC. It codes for CASSPQGQGIYNEQFF. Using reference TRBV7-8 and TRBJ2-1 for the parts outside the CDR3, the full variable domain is GAGVSQSPRYKVAKRGQDVALRCDPISGHVSLFWYQQALGQGPEFLTYFQNEAQLDKSGLPSDRFFAERPEGSVSTLKIQRTQQEDSAVYLCASSPQGQGIYNEQFFGPGTRLTVL.

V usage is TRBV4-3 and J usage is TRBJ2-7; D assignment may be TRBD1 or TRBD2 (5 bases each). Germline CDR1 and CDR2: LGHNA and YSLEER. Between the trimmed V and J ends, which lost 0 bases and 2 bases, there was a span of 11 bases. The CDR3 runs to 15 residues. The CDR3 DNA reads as TGCGCCAGCAGCCAAGATCTGGGACCAGCCTACGAGCAGTACTTC. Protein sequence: CASSQDLGPAYEQYF.

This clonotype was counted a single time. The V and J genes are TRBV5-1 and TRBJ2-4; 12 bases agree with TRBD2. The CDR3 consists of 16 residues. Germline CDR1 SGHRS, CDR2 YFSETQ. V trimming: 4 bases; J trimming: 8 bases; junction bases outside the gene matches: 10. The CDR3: CASSLRTSGAVDIQYF. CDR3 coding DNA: TGCGCCAGCAGCCTGCGGACTAGCGGGGCAGTAGACATTCAGTACTTC.

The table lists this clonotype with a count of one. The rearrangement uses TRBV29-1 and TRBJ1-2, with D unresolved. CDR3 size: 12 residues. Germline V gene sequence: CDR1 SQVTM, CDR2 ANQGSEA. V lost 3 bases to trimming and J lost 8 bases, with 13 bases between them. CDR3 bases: TGCAGCGTTGACGGCTCGGGTGGGGGCTACACCTTC. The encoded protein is CSVDGSGGGYTF.